This TCR beta chain was observed in a study of regulatory T cells in long-lasting Graves disease. Time point specified: newly diagnosed GD, antithyroid drugs for less than 3 months. From PBMCs, RNA was extracted and then used to make the TCR library. HTBI primers from iRepertoire and Arm-PCR of CDR3 regions yielded the TCR beta libraries. TCRdb passed the multiplex PCR reads through MiXCR, listing each CDR3 protein once. The sample yields roughly 430,000 distinct CDR3 sequences, roughly 15% seen once. The same data also contributed to another study, on T cells in Graves' hyperthyroidism and ophthalmopathy. That publication notes: Exclusions: uncontrolled infection, other autoimmune disease, pregnancy, lactation. The model's output predicted ophthalmopathy at a median of about 6.5 months prior to onset.

The sample in question was peripheral blood mononuclear cells (PBMCs), obtained at new diagnosis, from a patient treated with antithyroid drugs. The TCR was taken from a woman younger than 45 with Graves disease.

The CDR3 loop reads CASSPIGLAGDTDTQYF. For the CDR3, the DNA is TGTGCCAGCAGCCCCATAGGACTAGCGGGAGACACAGATACGCAGTATTTT. The chain has TRBV27 and TRBJ2-3, with 13 bases aligning to TRBD2. This CDR3 is built from 17 residues. The V segment lost 6 bases and the J segment 2 bases; nucleotides outside the gene matches: 8. The germline gives CDR1 MNHEY, CDR2 SMNVEV (reference sequence).